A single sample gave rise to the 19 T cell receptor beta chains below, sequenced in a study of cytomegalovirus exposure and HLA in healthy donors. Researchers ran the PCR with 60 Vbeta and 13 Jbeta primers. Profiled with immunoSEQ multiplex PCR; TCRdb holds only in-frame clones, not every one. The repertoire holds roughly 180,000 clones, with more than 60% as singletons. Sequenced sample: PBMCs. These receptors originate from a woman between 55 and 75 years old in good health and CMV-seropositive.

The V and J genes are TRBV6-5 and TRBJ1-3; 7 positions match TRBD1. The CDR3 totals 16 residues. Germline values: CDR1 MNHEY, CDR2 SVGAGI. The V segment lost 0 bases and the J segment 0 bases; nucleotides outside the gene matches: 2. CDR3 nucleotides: TGTGCCAGCAGTTACTCCAGGGGGAGCTCTGGAAACACCATATATTTT. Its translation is CASSYSRGSSGNTIYF.

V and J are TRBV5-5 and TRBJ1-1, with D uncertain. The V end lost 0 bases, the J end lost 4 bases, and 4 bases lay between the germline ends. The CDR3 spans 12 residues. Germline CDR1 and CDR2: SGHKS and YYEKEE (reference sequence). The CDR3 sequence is CASSLVSTEAFF. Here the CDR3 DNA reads TGTGCCAGCAGCTTGGTGAGCACTGAAGCTTTCTTT. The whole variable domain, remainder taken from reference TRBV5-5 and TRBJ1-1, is DAGVTQSPTHLIKTRGQQVTLRCSPISGHKSVSWYQQVLGQGPQFIFQYYEKEERGRGNFPDRFSARQFPNYSSELNVNALLLGDSALYLCASSLVSTEAFFGQGTRLTVV.

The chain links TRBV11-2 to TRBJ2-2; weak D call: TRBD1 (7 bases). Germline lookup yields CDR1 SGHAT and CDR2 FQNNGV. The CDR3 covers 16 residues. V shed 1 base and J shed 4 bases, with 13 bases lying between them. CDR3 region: CASSLGGAGGTGELFF. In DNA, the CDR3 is TGTGCCAGCAGCTTAGGGGGGGCAGGGGGCACCGGGGAGCTGTTTTTT.

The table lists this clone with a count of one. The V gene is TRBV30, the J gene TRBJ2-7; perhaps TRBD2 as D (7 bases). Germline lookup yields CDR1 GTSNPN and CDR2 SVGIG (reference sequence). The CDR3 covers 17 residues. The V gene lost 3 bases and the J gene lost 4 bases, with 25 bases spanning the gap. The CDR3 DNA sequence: TGTGCCTGGAGAGGTCGGGGGGCAGGCGAAGAATGGTACGAGCAGTACTTC. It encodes CAWRGRGAGEEWYEQYF.

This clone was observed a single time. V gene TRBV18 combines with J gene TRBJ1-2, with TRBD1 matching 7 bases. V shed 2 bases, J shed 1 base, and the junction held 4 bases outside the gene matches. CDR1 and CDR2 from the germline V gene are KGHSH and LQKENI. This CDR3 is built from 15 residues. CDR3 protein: CASSPGTASNYGYTF. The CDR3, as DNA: TGTGCCAGCTCACCAGGGACAGCAAGTAACTATGGCTACACCTTC.

The CDR3 DNA reads as TGCGCCAGCAGCCTCGGACCCCTGGGAGCTAATGAAAAACTGTTTTTT. This translates into CASSLGPLGANEKLFF. The chain is built from TRBV5-1 and TRBJ1-4; D is unclear. The V end was cut by 4 bases, the J end by 3 bases, with 16 bases between. The germline V gene has CDR1 SGHRS and CDR2 YFSETQ. The CDR3 spans 16 residues. The full variable domain, in which reference TRBV5-1 and TRBJ1-4 provide the parts outside the CDR3, is KAGVTQTPRYLIKTRGQQVTLSCSPISGHRSVSWYQQTPGQGLQFLFEYFSETQRNKGNFPGRFSGRQFSNSRSEMNVSTLELGDSALYLCASSLGPLGANEKLFFGSGTQLSVL.

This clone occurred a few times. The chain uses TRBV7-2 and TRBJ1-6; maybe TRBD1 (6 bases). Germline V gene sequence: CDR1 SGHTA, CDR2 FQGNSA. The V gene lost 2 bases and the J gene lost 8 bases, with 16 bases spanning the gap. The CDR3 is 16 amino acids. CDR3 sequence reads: CASSLLGTRVDSPLHF. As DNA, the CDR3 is TGTGCCAGCAGCTTATTGGGGACAAGGGTTGATTCACCCCTCCACTTT.

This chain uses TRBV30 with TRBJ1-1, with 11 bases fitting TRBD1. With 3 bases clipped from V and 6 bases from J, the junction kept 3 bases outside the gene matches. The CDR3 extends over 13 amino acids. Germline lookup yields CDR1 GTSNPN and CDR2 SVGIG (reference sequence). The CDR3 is CAWRGQGASEAFF. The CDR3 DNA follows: TGTGCCTGGAGAGGACAGGGGGCATCTGAAGCTTTCTTT.

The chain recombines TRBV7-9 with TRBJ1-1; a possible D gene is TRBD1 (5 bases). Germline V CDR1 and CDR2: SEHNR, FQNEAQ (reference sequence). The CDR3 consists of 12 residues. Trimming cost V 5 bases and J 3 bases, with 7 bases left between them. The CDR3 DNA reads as TGTGCCAGCAGCCGGGGGGACACTGAAGCTTTCTTT. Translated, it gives CASSRGDTEAFF.

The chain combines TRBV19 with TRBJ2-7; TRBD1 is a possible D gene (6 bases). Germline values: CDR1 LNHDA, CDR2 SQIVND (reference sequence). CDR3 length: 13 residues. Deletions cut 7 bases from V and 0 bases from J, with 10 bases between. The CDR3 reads CASIDRSSYEQYF. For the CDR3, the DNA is TGTGCCAGTATAGACAGGAGCTCCTACGAGCAGTACTTC.

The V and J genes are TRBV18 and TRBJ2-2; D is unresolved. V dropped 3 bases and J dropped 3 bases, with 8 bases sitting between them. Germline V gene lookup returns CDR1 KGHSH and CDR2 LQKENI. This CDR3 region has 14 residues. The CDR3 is CASSPGQDTGELFF. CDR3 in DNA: TGTGCCAGCTCACCTGGGCAGGACACCGGGGAGCTGTTTTTT.

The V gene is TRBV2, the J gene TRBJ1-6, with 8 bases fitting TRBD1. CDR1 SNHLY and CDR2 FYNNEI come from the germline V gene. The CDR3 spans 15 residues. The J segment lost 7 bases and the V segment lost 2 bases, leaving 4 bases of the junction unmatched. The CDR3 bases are TGTGCCAGCAGTGAACAGGGGGCTGGAAATTCACCCCTCCACTTT. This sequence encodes CASSEQGAGNSPLHF.

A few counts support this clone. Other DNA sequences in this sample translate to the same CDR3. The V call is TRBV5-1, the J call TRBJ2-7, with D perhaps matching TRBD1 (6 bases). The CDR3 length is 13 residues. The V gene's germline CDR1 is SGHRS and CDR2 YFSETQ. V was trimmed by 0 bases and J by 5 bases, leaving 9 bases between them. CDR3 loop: CASSLDRVDEQYF. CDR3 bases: TGCGCCAGCAGCTTGGACAGGGTCGACGAGCAGTACTTC.

The CDR3 region is CATNRGLEEKLFF. For the CDR3, the DNA is TGTGCCACAAACAGGGGACTGGAAGAAAAACTGTTTTTT. The rearrangement joins TRBV10-3 to TRBJ1-4; 7 bases map to TRBD1. This CDR3 region has 13 residues. Trimming at V came to 10 bases and at J to 8 bases, leaving 10 bases not matched to a gene. CDR1 is ENHRY, CDR2 SYGVKD, per germline.

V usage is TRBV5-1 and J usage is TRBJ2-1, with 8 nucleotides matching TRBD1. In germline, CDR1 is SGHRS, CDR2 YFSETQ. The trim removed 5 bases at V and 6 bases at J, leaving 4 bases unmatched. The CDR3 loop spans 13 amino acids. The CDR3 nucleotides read TGCGCCAGCAGGATAACAGGGGGCAATGAGCAGTTCTTC. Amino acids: CASRITGGNEQFF. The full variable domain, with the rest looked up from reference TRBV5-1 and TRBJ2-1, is KAGVTQTPRYLIKTRGQQVTLSCSPISGHRSVSWYQQTPGQGLQFLFEYFSETQRNKGNFPGRFSGRQFSNSRSEMNVSTLELGDSALYLCASRITGGNEQFFGPGTRLTVL.

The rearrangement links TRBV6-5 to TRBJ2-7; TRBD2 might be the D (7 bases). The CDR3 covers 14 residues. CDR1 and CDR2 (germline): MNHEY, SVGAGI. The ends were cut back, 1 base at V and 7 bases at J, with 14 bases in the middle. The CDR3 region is CASSYYGGAGEQYF. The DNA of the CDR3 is TGTGCCAGCAGTTACTATGGGGGGGCGGGGGAGCAGTACTTC.

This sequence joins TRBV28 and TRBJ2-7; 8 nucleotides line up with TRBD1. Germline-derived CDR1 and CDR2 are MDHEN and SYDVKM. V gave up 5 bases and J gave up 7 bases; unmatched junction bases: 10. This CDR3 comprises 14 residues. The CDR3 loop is CASSRVRGPSEQYF. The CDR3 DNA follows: TGTGCCAGCAGTCGGGTCAGGGGGCCTTCTGAGCAGTACTTC.

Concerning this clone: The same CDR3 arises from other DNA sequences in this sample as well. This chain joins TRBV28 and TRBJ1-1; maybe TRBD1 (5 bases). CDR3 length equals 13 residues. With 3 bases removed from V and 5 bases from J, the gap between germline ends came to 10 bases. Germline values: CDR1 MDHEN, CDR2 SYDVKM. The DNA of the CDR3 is TGTGCCAGCAGTTTGCCAGGGAGGACTGAAGCTTTCTTT. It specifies CASSLPGRTEAFF.

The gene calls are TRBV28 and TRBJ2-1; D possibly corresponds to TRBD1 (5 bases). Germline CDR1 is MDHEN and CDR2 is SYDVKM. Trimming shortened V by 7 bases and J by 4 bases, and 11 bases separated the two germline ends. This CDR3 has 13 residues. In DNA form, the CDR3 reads TGTGCCAGCACCGGAACAGGTTACAATGAGCAGTTCTTC. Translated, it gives CASTGTGYNEQFF. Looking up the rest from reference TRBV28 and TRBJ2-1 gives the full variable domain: DVKVTQSSRYLVKRTGEKVFLECVQDMDHENMFWYRQDPGLGLRLIYFSYDVKMKEKGDIPEGYSVSREKKERFSLILESASTNQTSMYLCASTGTGYNEQFFGPGTRLTVL.